This T cell receptor beta chain was captured in a study of T-cell memory formation after mild COVID-19. The study, taken as a whole, reports: Pre-infection memory showed some responding clones, and this suggested that cross-reactive memory joined.

TCRdb analysed the 5' RACE reads with MiXCR anew, one entry per CDR3 protein. The data show roughly 200,000 distinct CDR3 sequences, 16% seen once. The CDR3 is made up of 18 amino acids. V lost 1 base to trimming and J lost 4 bases, with 17 bases between them. The germline CDR1 and CDR2 sequences are SGHVS and FQNEAQ. This clonotype was seen a handful of times. Its matching antigen is unknown. Sequencing input: PBMCs or a T cell subset sorted from them (not recorded which). The chain recombines TRBV7-8 with TRBJ1-6; the D is unclear. The receptor's source is an adult woman who had mild COVID-19 (a few samples of this study predate the infection). Cell type and time point are not known. CDR3 DNA sequence: TGTGCCAGCAGCTTAGAATCGACACATAGAACATATAATTCACCCCTCCACTTT. Translated: CASSLESTHRTYNSPLHF.